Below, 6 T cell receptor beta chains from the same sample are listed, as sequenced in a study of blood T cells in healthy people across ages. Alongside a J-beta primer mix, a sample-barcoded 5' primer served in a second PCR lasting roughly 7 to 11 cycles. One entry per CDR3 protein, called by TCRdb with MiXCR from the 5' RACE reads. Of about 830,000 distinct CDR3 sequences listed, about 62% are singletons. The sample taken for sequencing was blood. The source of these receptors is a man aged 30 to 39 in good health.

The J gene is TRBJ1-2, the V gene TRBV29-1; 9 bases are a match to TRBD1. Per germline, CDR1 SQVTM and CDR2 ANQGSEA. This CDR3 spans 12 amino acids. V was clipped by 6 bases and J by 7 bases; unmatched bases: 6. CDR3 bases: TGCAGCGTGCTGGGACAGGGTGGTGGCTACACCTTC. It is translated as CSVLGQGGGYTF.

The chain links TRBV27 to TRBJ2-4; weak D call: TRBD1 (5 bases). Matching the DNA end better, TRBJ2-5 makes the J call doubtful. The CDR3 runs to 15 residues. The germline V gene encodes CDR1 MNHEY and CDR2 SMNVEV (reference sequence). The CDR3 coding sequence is TGTGCCAGCAGTTCGGTCAGGGATAGGTCGGAGACCCAGTACTTC. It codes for CASSSVRDRSETQYF.

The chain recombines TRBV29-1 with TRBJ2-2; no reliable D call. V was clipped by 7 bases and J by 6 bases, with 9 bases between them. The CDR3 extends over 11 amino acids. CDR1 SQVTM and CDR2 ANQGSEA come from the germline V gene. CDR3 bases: TGCAGCGGCTATATCTCCGGGGAGCTGTTTTTT. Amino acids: CSGYISGELFF.

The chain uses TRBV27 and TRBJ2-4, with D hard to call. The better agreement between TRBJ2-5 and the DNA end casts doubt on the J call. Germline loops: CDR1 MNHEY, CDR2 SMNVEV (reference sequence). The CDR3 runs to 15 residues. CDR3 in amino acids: CASSPTASRGETQYF. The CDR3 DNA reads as TGTGCCAGCAGTCCGACGGCATCTCGCGGCGAGACCCAGTACTTC.

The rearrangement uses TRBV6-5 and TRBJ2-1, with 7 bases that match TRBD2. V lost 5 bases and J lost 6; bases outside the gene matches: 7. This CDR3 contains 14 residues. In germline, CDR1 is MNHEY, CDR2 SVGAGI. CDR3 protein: CASSPTRGSNEQFF. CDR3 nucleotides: TGTGCCAGCAGTCCAACTCGCGGGAGCAATGAGCAGTTCTTC.

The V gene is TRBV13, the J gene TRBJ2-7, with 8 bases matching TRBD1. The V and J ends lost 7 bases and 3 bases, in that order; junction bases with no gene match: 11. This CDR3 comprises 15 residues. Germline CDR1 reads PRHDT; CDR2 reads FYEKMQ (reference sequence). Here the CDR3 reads CASNRLGQGVYEQYF. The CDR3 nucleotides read TGTGCCAGCAACCGACTTGGACAGGGTGTCTACGAGCAGTACTTC.